This TCR beta chain is drawn from a study of blood T cells in healthy people across ages. Findings and caveats of the study: In the absence of known donor CMV status, changes in expanded clonotypes were possibly confounded.

A note on this clonotype: Its antigen remains unknown. The junction does not match germline at one end; this may be a read error.

Germline assignment: CDR1 SGHTA and CDR2 FQGNSA. The length of the CDR3 is 15 residues. Through a sample-barcoded 5' primer and a J-beta primer mix, a second PCR was run for roughly 6 to 11 cycles. Each CDR3 protein gets one entry after TCRdb re-called the 5' RACE reads with MiXCR. The table has about 640,000 distinct CDR3 sequences, less than 45% seen once. Each sample gave at least 6.5 million isolated PBMCs. Total RNA, at least 5 micrograms per sample, came from PBMCs. The receptor comes from a man older than 75 in good health. The V gene is TRBV7-2, the J gene TRBJ2-3; 10 bases map to TRBD2. What was sequenced was blood. CDR3 residues: CANSPGLAVTDTQYF. In DNA form, the CDR3 reads TGTGCCAACAGCCCCGGACTAGCGGTCACAGATACGCAGTATTTT.